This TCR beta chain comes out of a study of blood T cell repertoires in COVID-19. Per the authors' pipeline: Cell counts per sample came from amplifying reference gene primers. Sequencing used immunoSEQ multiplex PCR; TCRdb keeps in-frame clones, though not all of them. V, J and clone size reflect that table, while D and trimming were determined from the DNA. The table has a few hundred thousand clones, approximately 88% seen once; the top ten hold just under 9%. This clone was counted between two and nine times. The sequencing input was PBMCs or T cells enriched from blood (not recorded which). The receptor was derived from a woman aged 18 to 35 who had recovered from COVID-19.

This CDR3 reads CASSQSRGVGGTEAFF. CDR3 coding DNA: TGTGCCAGCAGCCAATCTCGGGGGGTAGGTGGCACTGAAGCTTTCTTT. V usage is TRBV4-2 and J usage is TRBJ1-1; possibly TRBD1 for D (5 bases). Germline V CDR1 and CDR2: LGHNA, YNFKEQ. CDR3 length: 16 amino acids. V was trimmed by 2 bases and J by 4 bases, leaving 17 bases between them.